These 6 T cell receptor beta chains were sequenced from one sample in a study of T-cell reconstitution after alpha-beta-depleted transplantation in children. TCRbeta library construction was performed incorporating unique molecular identifiers. TCRdb called the PCR reads again in MiXCR, with one record for every CDR3 protein. The table has 200,000 to 250,000 distinct CDR3 sequences, more than 7.5% seen once. This material consisted of PBMCs from the stem cell graft donor, taken from the stem cell graft. Receptors originate from a human donor who donated a stem cell graft to a child with SCID.

This clonotype was recorded many times. The chain recombines TRBV12-3 or TRBV12-4 with TRBJ2-1; D is possibly TRBD1 (6 bases). The CDR3 extends over 12 amino acids. V lost 5 bases and J lost 10, with 12 bases in between. DNA for the CDR3: TGTGCCAGCAGTCCCCAGGGGTACGAGCAGTTCTTC. This sequence encodes CASSPQGYEQFF.

This clonotype was found many times. This chain uses TRBV5-1 with TRBJ1-6; 8 nucleotides agree with TRBD1. The CDR3 is 18 amino acids. Germline lookup yields CDR1 SGHRS and CDR2 YFSETQ. V gave up 3 bases and J gave up 10 bases; unmatched junction bases: 18. The CDR3 reads CASSWWGDRGSWDSPLHF. The DNA of the CDR3 is TGCGCCAGCAGCTGGTGGGGTGACAGGGGCTCTTGGGACTCACCCCTCCACTTT.

In its sample, this clonotype was seen many times. The genes are TRBV3-1 and TRBJ2-1, with TRBD1 matching over 9 bases. After removal of 4 bases from V and 2 bases from J, the junction contained 6 bases not matched to a gene. Germline CDR1 reads LGHDT; CDR2 reads YNNKEL (reference sequence). The CDR3 runs to 16 residues. The CDR3 is CASSLGDRATYNEQFF. CDR3 nucleotides: TGTGCCAGCAGCCTGGGGGACAGGGCCACCTACAATGAGCAGTTCTTC.

This chain uses TRBV5-1 with TRBJ2-5; a weak D match, TRBD2 (5 bases). The CDR3 spans 15 residues. The germline CDR1 and CDR2 sequences are SGHRS and YFSETQ. The V end lost 6 bases, the J end lost 5 bases, and 20 bases lay between the germline ends. Written as DNA, the CDR3 is TGCGCCAGCACCTTCTTTACACCCGGCGGGGAGACCCAGTACTTC. This codes for CASTFFTPGGETQYF.

This clonotype was counted ten times or more. The chain employs TRBV11-2 and TRBJ2-3; TRBD1 or TRBD2 may be the D gene (6 bases each). V shed 1 base and J shed 6 bases, with 14 bases lying between them. In germline, CDR1 is SGHAT, CDR2 FQNNGV. This CDR3 contains 15 residues. CDR3: CASSLVTGAGDTQYF. CDR3 sequence (DNA): TGTGCCAGCAGCTTAGTTACGGGGGCGGGGGATACGCAGTATTTT.

This clonotype was recorded many times. The chain carries TRBV28 and TRBJ2-7, with D perhaps matching TRBD1 (8 bases). Germline CDR1 is MDHEN and CDR2 is SYDVKM. The CDR3 covers 14 residues. V lost 5 bases, J lost 3 bases, and 14 bases lay in between. The CDR3 is CASSETGEGYEQYF. In nucleotides, the CDR3 is TGTGCCAGCAGTGAGACAGGGGAGGGCTACGAGCAGTACTTC.